The source of this TCR beta chain is a study of shared clonotypes between healthy human individuals (dated by TCRdb to about 2020). With regard to the full study: Three men and two women, aged 18 to 49 years, made up the cohort. To increase sequencing depth and limit assay-specific biases, TCR repertoire library preparation and sequencing were carried out by different laboratories using diverse techniques. To estimate repertoire size and how much clonotype sharing occurs between individuals, the study deeply sequenced the blood TCR repertoires of a handful of healthy adults. Per donor, three plates each were used for CD4 naive and CD4 memory, two for CD8 naive, and one for CD8 memory. Between about 0.94 and 8.9 billion PBMCs per donor were obtained by leukapheresis.

Study-level results and caveats: Higher generation probabilities were observed for clonotypes shared by all four sorted-subset donors than for non-shared clonotypes. Naive subsets generally had larger estimated clonotype richness than memory subsets did. When a handful of donors were compared, the shared fraction of clonotypes was roughly 4.8% for naive CD4, around 4% for naive CD8, more than 2% for memory CD4, and 0.35% to 0.4% for memory CD8. The genetic and exposure-history diversity represented was limited by the small number of donors. Pairwise subsampling led to the expectation that sequencing depth would affect the degree of clonotype sharing among donors. Even with the large sequencing depth, rarefaction of the sorted-subset datasets indicated that sequencing was incomplete. Only blood was sampled, and tissue TCR repertoires likely differ from those in blood.

Concerning this clone: It lacks a known antigen. The input lacks base qualities; no much larger clone sits a single base away.

Using the deep immunoSEQ assay, TCR CDR3 regions were amplified from genomic DNA by multiplex PCR. Genomic DNA extracted from each cell subset was distributed evenly over all wells of several immunoSEQ 96-well plates, and each plate served as one replicate. For sorted subsets, approximately 190 ng genomic DNA, equal to tens of thousands of T cell genomes, was loaded into each replicate PCR. Purified libraries were measured with a Qubit 3.0 fluorometer, size-checked on a Bioanalyzer 2100, and measured again with the KAPA Library Quantification kit. Every immunoSEQ 96-well plate was sequenced on a separate single-read 150-cycle Illumina NextSeq 550 flow cell. Concerning the study's data processing: The immunoSEQ output contained only junctional sequences without quality scores, so filtering could not match that applied to full-length reads. To assign V/J genes and CDR3, sequences were annotated using PyIR, a Python wrapper for IgBLAST v1.9, with IMGT germline references. Reads were filtered out if the reads had weak V/J assignments (E-value above 1e-6), no CDR3, stop codons, out-of-frame junctions, or ambiguous translated residues. V3J clonotypes were defined as sequences sharing the same inferred V gene, J gene, and CDR3 amino acid sequence. The percentage overlap between two repertoires was calculated by dividing the number of shared unique clonotypes by the size of the smaller repertoire. Richness of each repertoire was evaluated using RTK rarefaction, the Chao1 estimator, and Recon v2.1 estimates of unobserved clonotypes. OLGA was used to compute generation probabilities for all TCRbeta clonotypes that the gDNA method yielded from a few donors. Imported from immuneACCESS, the table was reduced by TCRdb to in-frame sequences with V and J called. These copies leave out some clones; in studies compared against another copy, an unresolved V gene accounts for under half, and the cause of the remainder is not known. V, J and clone size are those of that table, while D and trimming were read from the DNA. The sample yields hundreds of thousands of clones; about 96% were counted once. Of the sample, less than 0.3% is held by the ten largest clones.

CD8 naive samples consisted of CD45RO-negative cells that were positively selected for CCR7, yielding a CD45RA+CCR7+ population without TemRA cells. The donors were healthy, HIV-negative adults with no recently reported acute infections or vaccinations. Every donor was a Caucasian adult living in Nashville, Tennessee, USA. Blood was collected by leukapheresis, and PBMCs were isolated by Ficoll-Histopaque density gradient centrifugation and then cryopreserved in liquid nitrogen vapor phase. Analytical flow cytometry was used to check the purity and quantity of every magnetically sorted T cell population. Genomic DNA was isolated from each sorted fraction and quantified by UV absorbance on a Nanodrop 2000c. Sequences were obtained from naive CD8+ T cells sorted from blood. The cell subset or site label of this sample denotes: CD45RA+CCR7+. The sequence came from a man aged 25-45 years in good health.

Here is the DNA: TGTGCCTGGAGTGTCAGGAGCTCCTACAATGAGCAGTTCTTC. This is translated as CAWSVRSSYNEQFF. Rearrangement joined TRBV30 to TRBJ2-1; no confident D gene assignment can be made. The CDR3 covers 14 residues, taking in both the cysteine and the phenylalanine. The CDR3 DNA has 42 bases and is translated from base 1. CDR1 and CDR2 (GTSNPN, SVGIG) derive from the germline V gene (reference sequence). V and J lose 0 bases and 0 bases, and a span of 6 bases separates them.